What follows are 12 T cell receptor beta chains derived from one specimen sequenced in a study of blood T cell repertoires in COVID-19. Method: immunoSEQ multiplex PCR; TCRdb's copy keeps in-frame clones and lacks some. The sample includes hundreds of thousands of clones, around four fifths seen only once; the top ten take around 4.2%. Sequencing was done on a sample of peripheral blood. These receptors all come from a woman aged 50 to 60 with active or convalescent COVID-19.

This chain's CDR3 is CAIGPRESRTGELFF. The CDR3 region has the DNA TGTGCCATCGGACCGAGGGAGTCTCGTACCGGGGAGCTGTTTTTT. This chain uses TRBV10-3 with TRBJ2-2, with D maybe TRBD2 (5 bases). Per the germline V gene, CDR1 is ENHRY and CDR2 is SYGVKD. This CDR3 is built from 15 residues. Trimming stripped 8 bases from V and 5 bases from J, with 18 bases between.

The rearrangement uses TRBV29-1 and TRBJ1-1, with 7 bases matching TRBD1. CDR1 and CDR2 from the germline V gene are SQVTM and ANQGSEA. V dropped 6 bases and J dropped 0; count of bases not matched to a gene: 10. The CDR3 runs 15 residues. The CDR3 here is CSVSRQGNMNTEAFF. The CDR3 coding sequence is TGCAGCGTCTCACGACAGGGCAATATGAACACTGAAGCTTTCTTT.

The chain couples TRBV18 to TRBJ2-1; D possibly corresponds to TRBD1 (6 bases). CDR1 and CDR2 (germline): KGHSH, LQKENI. The CDR3 loop spans 15 amino acids. The V gene lost 3 bases and the J gene lost 0 bases, with 9 bases spanning the gap. The CDR3 here is CASSPTGTSYNEQFF. In DNA, the CDR3 is TGTGCCAGCTCACCGACAGGTACCTCCTACAATGAGCAGTTCTTC.

This chain joins TRBV5-8 and TRBJ1-1; possible D gene TRBD1, 6 bases. CDR3 length: 15 amino acids. CDR1 is SGHTS, CDR2 YDEGEE, per germline. V was pared by 3 bases and J by 4 bases, with 16 bases between. CDR3 DNA: TGTGCCAGCAGCTGGGATCTGGGGGGGCTCACTGAAGCTTTCTTT. It encodes CASSWDLGGLTEAFF. The whole variable domain, filled in from reference TRBV5-8 and TRBJ1-1, reads EAGVTQSPTHLIKTRGQQATLRCSPISGHTSVYWYQQALGLGLQFLLWYDEGEERNRGNFPPRFSGRQFPNYSSELNVNALELEDSALYLCASSWDLGGLTEAFFGQGTRLTVV.

The rearrangement links TRBV2 to TRBJ1-1, with D possibly TRBD1 on 5 matching bases. From germline, CDR1 is SNHLY and CDR2 FYNNEI. This CDR3 has 13 residues. V was shortened by 2 bases and J by 5 bases, with 9 bases between the two germline ends. The CDR3 sequence: CASSEQGRTEAFF. DNA of the CDR3: TGTGCCAGCAGTGAACAGGGTAGGACTGAAGCTTTCTTT.

This clone appeared a single time. J is TRBJ1-5 and V is TRBV7-9; 10 nucleotides agree with TRBD1. With V trimmed by 1 base and J by 2 bases, 5 bases remained unmatched. The CDR3 spans 17 residues. CDR1 SEHNR and CDR2 FQNEAQ come from the germline V gene (reference sequence). The DNA for the CDR3 is TGTGCCAGCAGCTTAGGGACAGGGGGAGGGGGCAATCAGCCCCAGCATTTT. Translating gives CASSLGTGGGGNQPQHF.

The count of this clone is one. The CDR3 here is CASSPSRVTYEQYF. In DNA, the CDR3 is TGTGCCAGCTCACCATCGCGGGTAACGTACGAGCAGTACTTC. J is TRBJ2-7 and V is TRBV18; D perhaps matches TRBD2 (5 bases). This CDR3 is 14 amino acids long. Trimming pared 2 bases from V and 4 bases from J, leaving 12 bases between. Looked up from germline, CDR1 is KGHSH and CDR2 is LQKENI.

V is TRBV12-3 or TRBV12-4 and J is TRBJ1-2, with D unclear. The CDR3 loop spans 12 amino acids. The germline V and J ends were trimmed by 3 bases and 4 bases, with 6 bases remaining between them. Written as DNA, the CDR3 is TGTGCCAGCAGTTTGAATAGCTATGGCTACACCTTC. It specifies CASSLNSYGYTF.

The chain employs TRBV3-1 (or the pseudogene TRBV3-2) and TRBJ2-7; 14 positions agree with TRBD2. Germline trimming cut 4 bases from V and 2 bases from J; bases unmatched to any gene: 4. Germline lookup yields CDR1 LGHDT and CDR2 YNNKEL (reference sequence). The CDR3 has 16 amino acids. The CDR3 spells CASSRGLAGAAYEQYF. Written as DNA, the CDR3 is TGTGCCAGCAGCCGGGGACTAGCGGGGGCCGCCTACGAGCAGTACTTC.

This CDR3 reads CASSYSHRGEQYF. The CDR3 DNA is TGTGCCAGCAGTTACTCCCATAGGGGCGAGCAGTACTTC. The chain combines TRBV6-5 with TRBJ2-7; D is perhaps TRBD1 (5 bases). CDR1 and CDR2 from the germline V gene are MNHEY and SVGAGI. This CDR3 is 13 amino acids long. V was clipped by 0 bases and J by 6 bases, with 9 bases between them.

CDR3 protein: CASGWTDYSNQPQHF. The CDR3 DNA reads as TGTGCTAGTGGATGGACAGACTATAGCAATCAGCCCCAGCATTTT. V is TRBV12-5 and J is TRBJ1-5; D is possibly TRBD1 (6 bases). CDR3 length equals 15 residues. Per germline, CDR1 LGHNT and CDR2 FRNRAP. Between the trimmed V and J ends, which lost 6 bases and 0 bases, there was a span of 12 bases.

The genes are TRBV30 and TRBJ1-2; D uncertain. Germline values: CDR1 GTSNPN, CDR2 SVGIG (reference sequence). The CDR3 totals 13 residues. Trimming cost V 0 bases and J 4 bases, with 9 bases left between them. CDR3 loop: CAWSVLGSYGYTF. In DNA, the CDR3 is TGTGCCTGGAGTGTACTAGGATCCTATGGCTACACCTTC.